This TCR beta chain stems from a study of blood T cell repertoires in COVID-19. About the study: PBMCs, B-cell-depleted T cells, or T cells were the source of the cDNA or gDNA that made up the material.

Germline V lookup: CDR1 SGHAT, CDR2 FQNNGV. Trimming removed 1 base at V and 3 bases at J, with 12 bases between. CDR3 length: 15 residues. Study processing details: Researchers report that nucleated cell counts were estimated from reference gene primer amplification. Sequenced by immunoSEQ multiplex PCR; TCRdb stores in-frame clones only, minus some. That table is the source of V, J and clone size, and D and trimming were worked out from the DNA. This sample yields fewer than 350,000 clones, of which 85% to 90% are seen a single time; approximately 2% belongs to the top ten. Categorization into cohorts depended on clinical history that participants reported.

The sequencing sample was made of PBMCs or T cells enriched from blood (not recorded which). The rearrangement uses TRBV11-2 and TRBJ1-1; D might be TRBD1 (5 bases). This receptor was identified in a woman aged 60-75 years in a cohort exposed to, infected with or recovered from COVID-19 (not recorded which). The DNA for the CDR3 is TGTGCCAGCAGCTTAGCGGGTAAGGGGTACACTGAAGCTTTCTTT. Protein product: CASSLAGKGYTEAFF.